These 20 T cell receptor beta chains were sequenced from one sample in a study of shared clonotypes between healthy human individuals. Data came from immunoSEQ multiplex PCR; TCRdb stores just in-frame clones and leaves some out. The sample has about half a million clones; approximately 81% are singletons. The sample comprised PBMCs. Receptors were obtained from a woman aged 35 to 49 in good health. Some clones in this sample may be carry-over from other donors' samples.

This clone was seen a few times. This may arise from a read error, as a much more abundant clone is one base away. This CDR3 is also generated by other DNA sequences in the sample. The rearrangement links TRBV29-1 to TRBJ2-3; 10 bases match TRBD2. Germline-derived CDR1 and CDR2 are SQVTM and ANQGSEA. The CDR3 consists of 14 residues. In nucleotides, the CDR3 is TGCAGCGTTGCTGCTAGCGGGAGATGGGATACGCAGTACTTT. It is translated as CSVAASGRWDTQYF.

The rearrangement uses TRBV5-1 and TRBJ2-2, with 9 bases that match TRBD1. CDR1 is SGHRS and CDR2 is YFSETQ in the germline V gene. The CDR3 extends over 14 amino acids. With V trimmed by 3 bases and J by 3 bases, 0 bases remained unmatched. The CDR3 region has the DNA TGCGCCAGCAGCTGGACAGGGGACACCGGGGAGCTGTTTTTT. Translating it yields CASSWTGDTGELFF.

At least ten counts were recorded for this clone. CDR3 region: CASSLEGSQPQHF. CDR3 coding DNA: TGTGCCAGCAGTTTAGAGGGATCTCAGCCCCAGCATTTT. The V call is TRBV6-5, the J call TRBJ1-5; D remains unclear. V was pared by 4 bases and J by 6 bases, with 10 bases between. The germline CDR1 and CDR2 sequences are MNHEY and SVGAGI. This CDR3 spans 13 amino acids.

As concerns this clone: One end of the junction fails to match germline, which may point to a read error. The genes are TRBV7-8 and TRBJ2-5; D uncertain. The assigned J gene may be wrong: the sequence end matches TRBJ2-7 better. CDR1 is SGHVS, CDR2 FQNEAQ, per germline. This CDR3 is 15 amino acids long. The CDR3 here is CAGSFLHYSPYEQYF. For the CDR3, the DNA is TGTGCCGGCAGTTTCCTCCACTACTCACCCTACGAGCAGTACTTC.

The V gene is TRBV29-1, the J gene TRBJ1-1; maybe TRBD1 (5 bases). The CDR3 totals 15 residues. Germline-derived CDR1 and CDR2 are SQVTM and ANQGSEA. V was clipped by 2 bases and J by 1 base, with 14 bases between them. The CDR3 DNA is TGCAGCGTTGAAAGGGGTTTTCCGGAGAACACTGAAGCTTTCTTT. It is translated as CSVERGFPENTEAFF. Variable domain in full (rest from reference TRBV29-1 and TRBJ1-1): SAVISQKPSRDICQRGTSLTIQCQVDSQVTMMFWYRQQPGQSLTLIATANQGSEATYESGFVIDKFPISRPNLTFSTLTVSNMSPEDSSIYLCSVERGFPENTEAFFGQGTRLTVV.

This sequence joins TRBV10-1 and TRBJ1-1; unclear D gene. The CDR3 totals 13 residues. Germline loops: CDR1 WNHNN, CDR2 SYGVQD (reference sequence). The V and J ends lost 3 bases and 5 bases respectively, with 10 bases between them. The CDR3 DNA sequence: TGCGCCAGCAGTGAAAATTGGGGAACTGAAGCTTTCTTT. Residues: CASSENWGTEAFF.

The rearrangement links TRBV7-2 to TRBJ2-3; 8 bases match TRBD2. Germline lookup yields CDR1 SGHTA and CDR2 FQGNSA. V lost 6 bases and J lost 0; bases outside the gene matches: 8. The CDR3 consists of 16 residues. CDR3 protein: CASRRTSGASTDTQYF. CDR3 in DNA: TGTGCCAGCAGACGTACTAGCGGAGCTAGCACAGATACGCAGTATTTT.

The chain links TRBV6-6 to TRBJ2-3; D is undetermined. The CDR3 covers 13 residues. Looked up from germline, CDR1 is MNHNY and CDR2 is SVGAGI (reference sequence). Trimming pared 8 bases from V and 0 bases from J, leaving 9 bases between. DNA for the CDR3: TGTGCCAGCCAAGGACGTAGCACAGATACGCAGTATTTT. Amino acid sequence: CASQGRSTDTQYF.

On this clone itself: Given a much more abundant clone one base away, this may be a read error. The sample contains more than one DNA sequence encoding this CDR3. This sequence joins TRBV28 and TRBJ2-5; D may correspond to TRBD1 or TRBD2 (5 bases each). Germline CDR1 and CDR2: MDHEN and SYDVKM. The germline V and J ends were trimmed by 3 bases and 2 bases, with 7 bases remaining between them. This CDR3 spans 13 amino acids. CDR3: CASSLGPQETQYF. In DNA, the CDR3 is TGTGCCAGCAGTTTGGGACCTCAAGAGACCCAGTACTTC.

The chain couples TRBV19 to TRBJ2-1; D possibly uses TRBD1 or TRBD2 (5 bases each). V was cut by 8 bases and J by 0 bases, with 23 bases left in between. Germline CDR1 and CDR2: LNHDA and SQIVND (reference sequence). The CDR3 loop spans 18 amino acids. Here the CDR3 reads CASDTGTGDLSSYNEQFF. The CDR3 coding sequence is TGTGCCAGTGACACCGGGACCGGAGACTTAAGCTCCTACAATGAGCAGTTCTTC.

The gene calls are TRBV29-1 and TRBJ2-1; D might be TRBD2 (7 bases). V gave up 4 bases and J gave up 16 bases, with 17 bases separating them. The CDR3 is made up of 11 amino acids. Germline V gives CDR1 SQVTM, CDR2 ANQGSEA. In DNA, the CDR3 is TGCAGCGTTGTAGACGCGGGGGCGTATTTCTTC. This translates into CSVVDAGAYFF.

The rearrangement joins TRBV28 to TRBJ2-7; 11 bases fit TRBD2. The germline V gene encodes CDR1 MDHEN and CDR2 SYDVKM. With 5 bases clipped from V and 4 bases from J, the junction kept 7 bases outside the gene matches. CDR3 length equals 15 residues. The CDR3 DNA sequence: TGTGCCAGCAGTACCATAGCGGGAGGGAATTACGAGCAGTACTTC. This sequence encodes CASSTIAGGNYEQYF.

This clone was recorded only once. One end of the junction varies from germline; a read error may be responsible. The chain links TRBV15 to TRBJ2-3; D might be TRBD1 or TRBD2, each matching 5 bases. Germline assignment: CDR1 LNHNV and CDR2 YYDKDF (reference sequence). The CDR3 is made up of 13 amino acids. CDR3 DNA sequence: TGTGCCACCAGCAGAGATCTGGGGGTTGATTGGAGTTTT. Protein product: CATSRDLGVDWSF.

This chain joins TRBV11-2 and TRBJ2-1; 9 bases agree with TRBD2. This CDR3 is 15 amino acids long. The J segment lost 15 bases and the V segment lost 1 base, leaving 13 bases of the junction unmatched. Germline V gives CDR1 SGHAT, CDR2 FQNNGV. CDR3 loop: CASSLVSQAGGFTFF. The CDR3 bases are TGTGCCAGCAGCTTAGTATCTCAAGCGGGAGGTTTCACGTTCTTC.

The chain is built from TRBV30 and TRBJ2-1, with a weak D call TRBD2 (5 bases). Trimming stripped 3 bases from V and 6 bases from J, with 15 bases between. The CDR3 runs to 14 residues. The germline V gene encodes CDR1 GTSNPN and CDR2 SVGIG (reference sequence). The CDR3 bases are TGTGCCTGGAGGGTGTCCGAGGCGGGCAATGAGCAGTTCTTC. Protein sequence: CAWRVSEAGNEQFF. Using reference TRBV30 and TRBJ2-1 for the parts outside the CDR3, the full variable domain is SQTIHQWPATLVQPVGSPLSLECTVEGTSNPNLYWYRQAAGRGLQLLFYSVGIGQISSEVPQNLSASRPQDRQFILSSKKLLLSDSGFYLCAWRVSEAGNEQFFGPGTRLTVL.

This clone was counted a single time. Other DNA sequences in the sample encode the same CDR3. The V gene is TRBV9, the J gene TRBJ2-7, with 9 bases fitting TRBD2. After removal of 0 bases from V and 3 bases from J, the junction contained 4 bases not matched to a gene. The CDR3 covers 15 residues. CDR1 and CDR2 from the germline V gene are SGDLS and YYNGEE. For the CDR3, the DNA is TGTGCCAGCAGCGTAGGAGCGGGAGGTGACTACGAGCAGTACTTC. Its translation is CASSVGAGGDYEQYF.

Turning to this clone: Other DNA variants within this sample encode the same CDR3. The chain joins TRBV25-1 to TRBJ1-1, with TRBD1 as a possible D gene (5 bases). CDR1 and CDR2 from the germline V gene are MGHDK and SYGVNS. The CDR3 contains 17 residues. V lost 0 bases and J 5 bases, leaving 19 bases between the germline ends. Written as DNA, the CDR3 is TGTGCCAGCAGTGAATATGCGACTGGGCAGGGAAATACTGAAGCTTTCTTT. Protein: CASSEYATGQGNTEAFF.

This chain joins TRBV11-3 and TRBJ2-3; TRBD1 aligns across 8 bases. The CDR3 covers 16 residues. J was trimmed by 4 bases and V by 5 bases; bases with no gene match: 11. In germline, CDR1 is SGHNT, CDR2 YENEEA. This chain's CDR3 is CASSPRAGGVSDTQYF. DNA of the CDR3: TGTGCCAGCAGCCCCAGGGCAGGGGGCGTTTCAGATACGCAGTATTTT.

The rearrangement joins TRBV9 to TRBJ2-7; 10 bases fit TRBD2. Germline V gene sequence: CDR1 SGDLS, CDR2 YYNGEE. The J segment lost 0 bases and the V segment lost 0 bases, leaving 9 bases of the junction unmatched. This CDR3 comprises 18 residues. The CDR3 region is CASSVGASGRFSSYEQYF. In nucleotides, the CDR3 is TGTGCCAGCAGCGTAGGGGCTAGCGGGAGATTCAGCTCCTACGAGCAGTACTTC.

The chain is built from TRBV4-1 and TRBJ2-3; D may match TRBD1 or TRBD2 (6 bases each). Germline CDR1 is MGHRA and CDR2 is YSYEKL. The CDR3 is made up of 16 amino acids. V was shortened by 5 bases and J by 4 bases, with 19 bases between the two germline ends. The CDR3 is CASSKEGDLRADTQYF. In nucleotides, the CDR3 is TGCGCCAGCAGCAAGGAGGGGGATTTGCGGGCAGATACGCAGTATTTT.